This TCR beta chain was captured by sequencing in a study of breast tumors, draining lymph nodes, adjacent tissues. Breast cancer patients provided tissue from their axillary draining lymph nodes. Many counts were recorded for this clonotype. TCRdb re-derived calls from the multiplex PCR reads in MiXCR, one entry per CDR3 protein. Here the sample spans under 350,000 distinct CDR3 sequences, about 33% being singletons. Germline loops: CDR1 SGDLS, CDR2 YYNGEE. This CDR3 is built from 14 residues. V was clipped by 7 bases and J by 7 bases; unmatched bases: 2. The sequencing input was axillary lymph node tissue. This receptor was taken from a female donor with breast cancer. Some clones in this sample may be carry-over from other donors' samples. V is TRBV9 and J is TRBJ2-2; 15 bases match TRBD2. The chain's CDR3 is CASQGLAGGGELFF. Written as DNA, the CDR3 is TGTGCCAGCCAGGGACTAGCGGGGGGCGGGGAGCTGTTTTTT.